These 27 T cell receptor beta chains came from one sample sequenced in a study of blood T cell repertoires in COVID-19 (TCRdb year 2020). Libraries came from the immunoSEQ multiplex PCR assay. Held by TCRdb, this immuneACCESS table contains in-frame sequences only and omits some clones. Under half of the omission traces to an unresolved V gene where checked; the cause of the rest is unknown. The sample profile shows 210,000 or so clones; around nine tenths of them were found once. 5.5% to 7% of the sample is taken by the ten largest. Input material: peripheral blood. The origin of the receptors is a woman aged 40 to 55 who had recovered from COVID-19.

The rearrangement joins TRBV25-1 to TRBJ2-7; 7 nucleotides match TRBD2. The CDR3 extends over 18 amino acids. The junction had 15 bases not matched to a gene; V was cut back by 4 bases and J by 0 bases. The germline V gene has CDR1 MGHDK and CDR2 SYGVNS. The CDR3 bases are TGTGCCAGCAGTGCACCTTTTCGCGCGGGAGCGCACTCCTACGAGCAGTACTTC. Translating gives CASSAPFRAGAHSYEQYF.

The rearrangement joins TRBV10-3 to TRBJ2-3; 9 bases are shared with TRBD2. This CDR3 has 17 amino acids. Germline loops: CDR1 ENHRY, CDR2 SYGVKD. The ends lost 0 bases at V and 5 bases at J; junction bases unmatched: 9. The CDR3 nucleotides read TGTGCCATCAGTGAGTCGCCTAGCGGGAAAGATGGAGATACGCAGTATTTT. It specifies CAISESPSGKDGDTQYF.

This clone appeared a single time. The J gene is TRBJ2-5, the V gene TRBV27, with D perhaps TRBD1 (6 bases). V was pared by 5 bases and J by 1 base, with 8 bases between. From germline, CDR1 is MNHEY and CDR2 SMNVEV (reference sequence). The CDR3 extends over 13 amino acids. The DNA of the CDR3 is TGTGCCAGCAGTGACAGGCCCCAAGAGACCCAGTACTTC. It yields the protein CASSDRPQETQYF.

This sequence joins TRBV9 and TRBJ1-1; TRBD1 matches 10 bases. The V and J ends lost 3 bases and 1 base, in that order; junction bases with no gene match: 0. This CDR3 spans 14 amino acids. Germline V gives CDR1 SGDLS, CDR2 YYNGEE. CDR3 sequence: CASSGQGANTEAFF. In DNA, the CDR3 is TGTGCCAGCAGCGGACAGGGGGCGAACACTGAAGCTTTCTTT.

The chain uses TRBV11-2 and TRBJ2-5; D is uncertain. CDR1 is SGHAT, CDR2 FQNNGV, per germline. The CDR3 runs 14 residues. Trimming left V 1 base short and J 5 bases short, with 11 bases between. The CDR3 region is CASSLGLDPETQYF. CDR3 DNA sequence: TGTGCCAGCAGCTTAGGTTTAGATCCGGAGACCCAGTACTTC.

The rearrangement links TRBV6-4 to TRBJ1-2; no firm D call. The germline CDR1 and CDR2 sequences are MRHNA and SNTAGT. CDR3 length: 13 amino acids. The V end lost 10 bases, the J end lost 0 bases, and 12 bases lay between the germline ends. The CDR3 sequence is CATAEAPNYGYTF. In nucleotides, the CDR3 is TGTGCCACCGCGGAGGCTCCTAACTATGGCTACACCTTC.

J is TRBJ2-4 and V is TRBV27; 8 nucleotides align to TRBD1. Germline trimming cut 10 bases from V and 8 bases from J; bases unmatched to any gene: 13. The CDR3 runs to 14 residues. Germline V gene lookup returns CDR1 MNHEY and CDR2 SMNVEV (reference sequence). CDR3: CATSTGDKRDIQYF. The CDR3 bases are TGTGCCACCTCGACAGGGGACAAAAGGGACATTCAGTACTTC.

This clone is a singleton in its sample. The CDR3 sequence is CASKGGLQPSYNEQFF. The CDR3 DNA reads as TGTGCCAGTAAAGGCGGGCTCCAACCCTCCTACAATGAGCAGTTCTTC. The chain combines TRBV19 with TRBJ2-1; a weak D match, TRBD2 (5 bases). Trimming shortened V by 7 bases and J by 0 bases, and 16 bases separated the two germline ends. This CDR3 is built from 16 residues. Germline V gene data show CDR1 as LNHDA and CDR2 as SQIVND (reference sequence).

The V call is TRBV5-1, the J call TRBJ2-1; tentative D call: TRBD2 (5 bases). Germline assignment: CDR1 SGHRS and CDR2 YFSETQ. V lost 3 bases and J lost 7, with 14 bases in between. CDR3 length: 14 residues. This CDR3 is CASSWSGSKNEQFF. The CDR3 region has the DNA TGCGCCAGCAGCTGGTCGGGGTCTAAAAATGAGCAGTTCTTC.

The chain links TRBV5-1 to TRBJ1-1, with a tentative D call TRBD1 (6 bases). The CDR3 runs to 13 residues. Germline V CDR1 and CDR2: SGHRS, YFSETQ. The V gene lost 2 bases and the J gene lost 4 bases, with 9 bases spanning the gap. CDR3 loop: CASSFSGATEAFF. The DNA for the CDR3 is TGCGCCAGCAGCTTTTCAGGGGCCACTGAAGCTTTCTTT.

V is TRBV28 and J is TRBJ1-4; no definite D call. This CDR3 is built from 16 residues. Germline V gene lookup returns CDR1 MDHEN and CDR2 SYDVKM. Trimming cost V 3 bases and J 4 bases, with 15 bases left between them. CDR3: CASSFMGGRRNEKLFF. DNA for the CDR3: TGTGCCAGCAGTTTCATGGGAGGGCGGCGTAATGAAAAACTGTTTTTT. Combining the CDR3 with reference TRBV28 and TRBJ1-4 gives the whole variable domain DVKVTQSSRYLVKRTGEKVFLECVQDMDHENMFWYRQDPGLGLRLIYFSYDVKMKEKGDIPEGYSVSREKKERFSLILESASTNQTSMYLCASSFMGGRRNEKLFFGSGTQLSVL.

The J gene is TRBJ1-2, the V gene TRBV7-8; D might be TRBD1 (6 bases). Germline lookup yields CDR1 SGHVS and CDR2 FQNEAQ. V lost 2 bases and J 8 bases, leaving 18 bases between the germline ends. The CDR3 runs 15 residues. CDR3 nucleotides: TGTGCCAGCAGCTTAATCAGGGGCGCCCTGGGAGGCTACACCTTC. Translation gives CASSLIRGALGGYTF. Combining the CDR3 with reference TRBV7-8 and TRBJ1-2 gives the whole variable domain GAGVSQSPRYKVAKRGQDVALRCDPISGHVSLFWYQQALGQGPEFLTYFQNEAQLDKSGLPSDRFFAERPEGSVSTLKIQRTQQEDSAVYLCASSLIRGALGGYTFGSGTRLTVV.

V and J are TRBV24-1 and TRBJ1-2; 8 bases are a match to TRBD1. This CDR3 comprises 14 residues. Per the germline V gene, CDR1 is KGHDR and CDR2 is SFDVKD. Germline trimming cut 2 bases from V and 4 bases from J; bases unmatched to any gene: 2. DNA of the CDR3: TGTGCCACCAGTGATTCCGACAGGGGCTATGGCTACACCTTC. Amino acid sequence: CATSDSDRGYGYTF.

With respect to this clone: One end of the junction fails to match germline, which may point to a read error. CDR3 region: CASSPEGTYNEQFF. In DNA form, the CDR3 reads TGTGCCAGTAGCCCAGAGGGCACCTACAATGAGCAGTTCTTC. The rearrangement links TRBV4-2 to TRBJ2-1; TRBD2 is a possible D gene (5 bases). The CDR3 is made up of 14 amino acids. Germline V gene sequence: CDR1 LGHNA, CDR2 YNFKEQ.

The J gene is TRBJ2-3, the V gene TRBV6-5; 7 bases line up with TRBD2. Germline lookup yields CDR1 MNHEY and CDR2 SVGAGI. V shed 6 bases, J shed 3 bases, and the junction held 9 bases outside the gene matches. This CDR3 has 15 amino acids. CDR3 amino acids: CASSKTSLGTDTQYF. In nucleotides, the CDR3 is TGTGCCAGCAGCAAGACTAGCCTCGGGACAGATACGCAGTATTTT.

The chain recombines TRBV19 with TRBJ2-7; TRBD1 matches at 7 bases. The V and J ends lost 5 bases and 0 bases, in that order; junction bases with no gene match: 10. The germline V gene encodes CDR1 LNHDA and CDR2 SQIVND (reference sequence). CDR3 length equals 16 residues. For the CDR3, the DNA is TGTGCCAGTAGTCCGCAGGGACAGCCCCACTCCTACGAGCAGTACTTC. Translation: CASSPQGQPHSYEQYF. Combining the CDR3 with reference TRBV19 and TRBJ2-7 gives the whole variable domain DGGITQSPKYLFRKEGQNVTLSCEQNLNHDAMYWYRQDPGQGLRLIYYSQIVNDFQKGDIAEGYSVSREKKESFPLTVTSAQKNPTAFYLCASSPQGQPHSYEQYFGPGTRLTVT.

The CDR3 DNA is TGTGCCAGCAGCGAGGGACAGGGGTTTGATCAGCCCCAGCATTTT. Its translation: CASSEGQGFDQPQHF. This chain connects TRBV5-4 to TRBJ1-5; TRBD1 matches at 10 bases. The germline CDR1 and CDR2 sequences are SGHNT and YYREEE (reference sequence). J was trimmed by 5 bases and V by 4 bases; bases with no gene match: 6. The CDR3 covers 15 residues.

The chain uses TRBV2 and TRBJ2-5; D might be TRBD1 (5 bases). The CDR3 consists of 14 residues. The V end was cut by 7 bases, the J end by 7 bases, with 19 bases between. Per the germline V gene, CDR1 is SNHLY and CDR2 is FYNNEI. Here the CDR3 reads CASNMDTSVGTQYF. For the CDR3, the DNA is TGTGCCAGCAATATGGACACCTCGGTGGGGACCCAGTACTTC.

The chain carries TRBV4-1 and TRBJ2-5; 9 bases align to TRBD1. Per the germline V gene, CDR1 is MGHRA and CDR2 is YSYEKL. This CDR3 comprises 17 residues. The trim removed 0 bases at V and 3 bases at J, leaving 8 bases unmatched. CDR3 DNA: TGCGCCAGCAGCCAAGATGGCTGGGACAGGGAGGAAGAGACCCAGTACTTC. This translates into CASSQDGWDREEETQYF.

The V call is TRBV29-1, the J call TRBJ2-5, with 11 bases fitting TRBD2. V shed 3 bases and J 3 bases; nucleotides not matched to a gene: 6. The V gene's germline CDR1 is SQVTM and CDR2 ANQGSEA. The CDR3 runs 15 residues. DNA of the CDR3: TGCAGCGTTGACTTTGGTAGCGGGAGGGAAGAGACCCAGTACTTC. It encodes CSVDFGSGREETQYF.

The chain employs TRBV28 and TRBJ2-7; 8 bases align to TRBD2. Trimming cost V 2 bases and J 0 bases; bases outside gene matches: 3. Per the germline V gene, CDR1 is MDHEN and CDR2 is SYDVKM. The length of the CDR3 is 15 residues. The CDR3 nucleotides are TGTGCCAGCAGTTTACTAAGCGGGAGCTCCTACGAGCAGTACTTC. It specifies CASSLLSGSSYEQYF.

The chain carries TRBV7-9 and TRBJ2-5, with D perhaps matching TRBD2 (6 bases). V gave up 1 base and J gave up 4 bases, with 19 bases separating them. The CDR3 has 17 residues. Germline-derived CDR1 and CDR2 are SEHNR and FQNEAQ (reference sequence). DNA for the CDR3: TGTGCCAGCAGCTTAGTCGGCGGGACCACGGCATTAGAGACCCAGTACTTC. Protein product: CASSLVGGTTALETQYF.

The chain joins TRBV7-2 to TRBJ2-2; 7 bases map to TRBD1. CDR1 is SGHTA and CDR2 is FQGNSA in the germline V gene. The CDR3 length is 15 residues. Losses at the gene ends were 5 bases for V and 0 bases for J; bases not matched to a gene: 3. The chain's CDR3 is CASSPGTANTGELFF. The CDR3 nucleotides read TGTGCCAGCAGCCCCGGGACAGCGAACACCGGGGAGCTGTTTTTT. The full variable domain, its missing parts supplied by reference TRBV7-2 and TRBJ2-2, is GAGVSQSPSNKVTEKGKDVELRCDPISGHTALYWYRQSLGQGLEFLIYFQGNSAPDKSGLPSDRFSAERTGGSVSTLTIQRTQQEDSAVYLCASSPGTANTGELFFGEGSRLTVL.

The gene calls are TRBV29-1 and TRBJ2-1; D perhaps matches TRBD2 (6 bases). This CDR3 spans 15 amino acids. Deletions cut 4 bases from V and 9 bases from J, with 22 bases between. CDR1 is SQVTM, CDR2 ANQGSEA, per germline. The CDR3 region has the DNA TGCAGCGTTGGAGGACGGGACTCCTTCTTTAGTGAGCAGTTCTTC. Protein product: CSVGGRDSFFSEQFF.

This chain connects TRBV7-3 to TRBJ2-6, with D perhaps matching TRBD1 (5 bases). Trimming stripped 2 bases from V and 1 base from J, with 9 bases between. There are 16 residues in the CDR3. CDR1 and CDR2 from the germline V gene are SGHTA and FQGTGA. The CDR3 DNA reads as TGTGCCAGCAGCTTATCAAGGGGATCTGGGGCCAACGTCCTGACTTTC. The encoded protein is CASSLSRGSGANVLTF.

The gene calls are TRBV30 and TRBJ2-3; TRBD2 might be the D (6 bases). The germline V gene has CDR1 GTSNPN and CDR2 SVGIG (reference sequence). The CDR3 extends over 14 amino acids. The V and J ends lost 1 base and 3 bases respectively, with 11 bases between them. CDR3 protein: CAWSGTGTTDTQYF. DNA for the CDR3: TGTGCCTGGAGTGGAACCGGGACTACAGATACGCAGTATTTT.

The CDR3 DNA reads as TGTGCCAGCAGCCCAGGACTAGCGGAGGGCACAGATACGCAGTATTTT. The encoded protein is CASSPGLAEGTDTQYF. J is TRBJ2-3 and V is TRBV7-2; 10 bases match TRBD2. V lost 5 bases and J lost 1; bases outside the gene matches: 6. The CDR3 totals 16 residues. Germline CDR1 and CDR2: SGHTA and FQGNSA.